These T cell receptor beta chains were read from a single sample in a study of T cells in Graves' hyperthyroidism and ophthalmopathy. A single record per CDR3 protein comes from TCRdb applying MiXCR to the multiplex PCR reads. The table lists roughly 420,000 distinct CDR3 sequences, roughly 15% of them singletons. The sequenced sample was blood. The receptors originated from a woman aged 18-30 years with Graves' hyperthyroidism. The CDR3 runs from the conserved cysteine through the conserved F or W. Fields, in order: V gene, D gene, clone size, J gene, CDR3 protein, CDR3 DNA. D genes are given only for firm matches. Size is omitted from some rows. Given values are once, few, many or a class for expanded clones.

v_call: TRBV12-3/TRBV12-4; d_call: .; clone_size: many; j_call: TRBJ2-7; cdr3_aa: CASSFGQSYEQYF; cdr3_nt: TGTGCCAGCAGTTTTGGTCAGAGCTACGAGCAGTACTTC
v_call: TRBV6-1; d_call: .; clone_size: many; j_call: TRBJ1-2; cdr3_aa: CASTISGGTNGYTF; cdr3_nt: TGTGCCAGCACGATCTCGGGAGGGACGAATGGCTACACCTTC
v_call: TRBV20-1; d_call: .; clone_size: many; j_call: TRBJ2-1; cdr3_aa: CSADYGSLDEQFF; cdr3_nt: TGCAGTGCTGACTACGGGAGTCTGGATGAGCAGTTCTTC
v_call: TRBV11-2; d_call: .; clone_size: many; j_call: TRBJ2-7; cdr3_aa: CASSFRSASEQYF; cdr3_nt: TGTGCCAGCAGCTTCCGGTCCGCCTCCGAGCAGTACTTC
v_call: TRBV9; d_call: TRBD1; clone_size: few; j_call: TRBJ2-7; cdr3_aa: CASSQGDRRSYEQYF; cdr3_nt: TGTGCCAGCAGCCAAGGGGACAGGAGGTCCTACGAGCAGTACTTC
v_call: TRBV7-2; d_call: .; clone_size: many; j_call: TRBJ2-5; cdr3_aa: CASSLATETQYF; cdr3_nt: TGTGCCAGCAGCTTAGCCACAGAGACCCAGTACTTC
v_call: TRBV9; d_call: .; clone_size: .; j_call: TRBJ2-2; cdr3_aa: CASSVASGPTGELFF; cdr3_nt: TGTGCCAGCAGCGTAGCATCAGGCCCGACCGGGGAGCTGTTTTTT
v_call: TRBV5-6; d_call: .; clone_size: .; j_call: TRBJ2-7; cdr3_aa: CASSLVSLSYEQYF; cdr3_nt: TGTGCCAGCAGCTTGGTCTCCCTTTCCTACGAGCAGTACTTC
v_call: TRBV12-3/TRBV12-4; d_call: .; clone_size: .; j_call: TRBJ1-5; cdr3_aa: CASSFAGRLNQPQHF; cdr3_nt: TGTGCCAGCAGTTTCGCAGGGAGGCTTAATCAGCCCCAGCATTTT
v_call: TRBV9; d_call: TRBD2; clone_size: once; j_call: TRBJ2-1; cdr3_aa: CASSLSSGRVGEQFF; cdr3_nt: TGTGCCAGCAGCTTGTCTAGCGGGAGGGTTGGTGAGCAGTTCTTC
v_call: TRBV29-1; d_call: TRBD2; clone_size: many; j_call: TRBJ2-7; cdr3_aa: CSVGSGLAGDEQYF; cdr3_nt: TGCAGCGTTGGAAGCGGACTAGCGGGAGACGAGCAGTACTTC
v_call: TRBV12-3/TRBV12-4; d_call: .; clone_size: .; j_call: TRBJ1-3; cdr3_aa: CASSRGPTGNTIYF; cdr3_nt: TGTGCCAGCAGCCGGGGACCCACTGGAAACACCATATATTTT
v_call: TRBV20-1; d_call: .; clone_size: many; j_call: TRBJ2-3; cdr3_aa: CSARLGGSRDTQYF; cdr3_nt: TGCAGTGCTAGATTAGGGGGTTCAAGAGATACGCAGTATTTT
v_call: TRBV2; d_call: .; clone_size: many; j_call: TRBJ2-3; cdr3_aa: CASSEHRADTQYF; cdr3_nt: TGTGCCAGCAGTGAACATCGCGCAGATACGCAGTATTTT
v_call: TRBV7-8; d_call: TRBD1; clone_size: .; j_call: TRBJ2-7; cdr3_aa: CASSSFPGQANYEQYF; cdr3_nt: TGTGCCAGCAGCTCATTCCCGGGACAGGCCAACTACGAGCAGTACTTC
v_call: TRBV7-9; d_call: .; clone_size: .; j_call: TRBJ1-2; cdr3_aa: CASSRSTQENYGYTF; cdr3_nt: TGTGCCAGCAGCCGAAGCACACAGGAGAACTATGGCTACACCTTC
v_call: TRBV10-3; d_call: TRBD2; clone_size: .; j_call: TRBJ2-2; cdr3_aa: CAIRLAGVAGELFF; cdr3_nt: TGTGCCATCAGACTAGCGGGAGTAGCAGGGGAGCTGTTTTTT
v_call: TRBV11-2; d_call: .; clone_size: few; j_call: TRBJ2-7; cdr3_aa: CASSLGASTGQYF; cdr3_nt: TGTGCCAGCAGCTTAGGAGCCTCCACGGGGCAGTACTTC
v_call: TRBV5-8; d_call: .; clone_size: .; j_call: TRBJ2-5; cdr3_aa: CASSLALGTISQQETQYF; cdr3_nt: TGTGCCAGCAGCTTGGCCTTGGGGACAATTAGCCAACAAGAGACCCAGTACTTC
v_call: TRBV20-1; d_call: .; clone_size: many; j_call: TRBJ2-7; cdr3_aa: CSASHNNEQYF; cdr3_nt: TGCAGTGCTAGCCACAATAACGAGCAGTACTTC
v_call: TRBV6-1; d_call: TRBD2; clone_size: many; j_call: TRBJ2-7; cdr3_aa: CASTWTSGSSYEQYF; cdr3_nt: TGTGCCAGCACCTGGACTAGCGGAAGCTCCTACGAGCAGTACTTC
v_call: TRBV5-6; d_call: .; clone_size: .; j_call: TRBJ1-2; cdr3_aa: CASSLVRSDAYTF; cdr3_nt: TGTGCCAGCAGCTTGGTGAGATCGGACGCTTACACCTTC
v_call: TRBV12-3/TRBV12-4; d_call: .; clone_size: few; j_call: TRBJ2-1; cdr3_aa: CASSLGENSYNEQFF; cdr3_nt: TGTGCCAGCAGTTTAGGGGAGAACTCCTACAATGAGCAGTTCTTC
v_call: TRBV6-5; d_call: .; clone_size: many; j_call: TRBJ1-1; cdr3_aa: CASSYLVENTEAFF; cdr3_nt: TGTGCCAGCAGTTACTTAGTCGAGAACACTGAAGCTTTCTTT
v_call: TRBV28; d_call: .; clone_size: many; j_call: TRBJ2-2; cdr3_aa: CASSFGRQLKLFF; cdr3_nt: TGTGCCAGCAGTTTTGGCAGACAGCTGAAGCTGTTTTTT
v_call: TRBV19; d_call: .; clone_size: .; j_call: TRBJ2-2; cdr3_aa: CASIPQGIDTGELFF; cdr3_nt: TGTGCCAGTATCCCACAGGGAATTGACACCGGGGAGCTGTTTTTT
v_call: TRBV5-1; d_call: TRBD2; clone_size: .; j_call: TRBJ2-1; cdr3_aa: CASSLVSVGGREQFF; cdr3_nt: TGCGCCAGCAGCTTGGTATCTGTGGGAGGGCGGGAGCAGTTCTTC
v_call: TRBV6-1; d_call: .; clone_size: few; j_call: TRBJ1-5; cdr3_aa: CASSLMTVNQPQHF; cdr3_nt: TGTGCCAGCAGCTTAATGACAGTGAATCAGCCCCAGCATTTT
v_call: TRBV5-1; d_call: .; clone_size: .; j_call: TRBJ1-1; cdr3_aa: CASSSGQSARTEAFF; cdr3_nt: TGCGCCAGCAGCTCCGGACAAAGCGCACGGACTGAAGCTTTCTTT
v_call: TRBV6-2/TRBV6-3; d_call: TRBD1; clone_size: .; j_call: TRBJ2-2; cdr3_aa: CASLDRSNTGELFF; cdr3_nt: TGTGCCAGTCTGGACAGGAGTAACACCGGGGAGCTGTTTTTT
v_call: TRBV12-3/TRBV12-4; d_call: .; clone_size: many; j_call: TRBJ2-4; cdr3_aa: CASSFVAHPERNIQYF; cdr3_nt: TGTGCCAGCAGTTTTGTGGCACATCCCGAAAGAAACATTCAGTACTTC
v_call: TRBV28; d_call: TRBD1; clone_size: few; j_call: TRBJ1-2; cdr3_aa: CASSFLGQGADYGYTF; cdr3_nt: TGTGCCAGCAGTTTCCTCGGACAGGGGGCAGACTATGGCTACACCTTC
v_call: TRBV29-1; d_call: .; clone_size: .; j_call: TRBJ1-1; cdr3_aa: CSVEGLMNTEAFF; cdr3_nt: TGCAGCGTTGAAGGCCTGATGAACACTGAAGCTTTCTTT
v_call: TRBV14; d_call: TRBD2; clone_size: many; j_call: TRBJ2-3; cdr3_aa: CASSQVFGGTTDTQYF; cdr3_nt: TGTGCCAGCAGCCAAGTTTTCGGGGGGACCACAGATACGCAGTATTTT
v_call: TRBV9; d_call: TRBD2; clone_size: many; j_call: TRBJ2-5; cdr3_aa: CASSVGLAGGQETQYF; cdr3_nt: TGTGCCAGCAGCGTGGGACTAGCGGGAGGCCAAGAGACCCAGTACTTC
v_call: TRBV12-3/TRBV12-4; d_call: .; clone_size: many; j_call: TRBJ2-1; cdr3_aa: CASSLAGAEQFF; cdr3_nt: TGTGCCAGCAGTTTAGCTGGGGCTGAGCAGTTCTTC
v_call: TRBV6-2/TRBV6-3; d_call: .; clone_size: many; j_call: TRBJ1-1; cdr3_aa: CASRRAPAGHIREAFF; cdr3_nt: TGTGCCAGCCGGCGGGCCCCGGCAGGTCACATCAGGGAAGCTTTCTTT
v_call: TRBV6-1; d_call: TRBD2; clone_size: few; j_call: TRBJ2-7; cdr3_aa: CASSTTGGQYF; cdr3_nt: TGTGCCAGCAGTACCACGGGAGGGCAGTACTTC
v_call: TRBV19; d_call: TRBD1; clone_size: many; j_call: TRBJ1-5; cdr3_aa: CASSIGTGTGYQPQHF; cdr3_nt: TGTGCCAGTAGTATTGGGACAGGGACAGGGTACCAGCCCCAGCATTTT
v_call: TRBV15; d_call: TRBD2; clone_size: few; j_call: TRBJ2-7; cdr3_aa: CATSRDQAGKNEQYF; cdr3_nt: TGTGCCACCAGCAGAGATCAAGCGGGAAAGAACGAGCAGTACTTC
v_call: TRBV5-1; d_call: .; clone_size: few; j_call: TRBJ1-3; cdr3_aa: CASSSGQTGNTIYF; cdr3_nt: TGCGCCAGCAGCTCTGGACAGACTGGAAACACCATATATTTT
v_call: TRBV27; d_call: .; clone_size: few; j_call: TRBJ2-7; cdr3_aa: CASKNYEQYF; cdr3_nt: TGTGCCAGCAAGAACTACGAGCAGTACTTC